Following are 9 T cell receptor beta chains from one sample sequenced in a study of shared clonotypes between healthy human individuals. Profiling relied on immunoSEQ multiplex PCR, and the TCRdb table lists in-frame clones only, not all of them. The table lists approximately 530,000 clones, approximately 94% of them singletons, with about 0.06% in the top ten. The specimen was naive CD4+ T cells sorted from blood. Subset of the sample: CD45RA+ positively selected. The receptors come from a woman aged 25 to 45 in good health.

This chain joins TRBV6-6 and TRBJ2-1, with a possible D match to TRBD1 (6 bases). V lost 3 bases and J 3 bases, leaving 9 bases between the germline ends. This CDR3 has 14 residues. Germline V lookup: CDR1 MNHNY, CDR2 SVGAGI (reference sequence). CDR3 sequence: CASSYEGDYNEQFF. The CDR3 bases are TGTGCCAGCAGTTATGAGGGGGACTACAATGAGCAGTTCTTC.

The chain recombines TRBV18 with TRBJ1-2; D unclear. V lost 3 bases and J lost 4, with 9 bases in between. The V gene's germline CDR1 is KGHSH and CDR2 LQKENI. The CDR3 length is 13 residues. In DNA, the CDR3 is TGTGCCAGCTCACCTACTCCTGTCTATGGCTACACCTTC. This encodes CASSPTPVYGYTF.

The V gene is TRBV6-5, the J gene TRBJ1-2; 9 nucleotides match TRBD1. The CDR3 consists of 15 residues. Germline V gene data show CDR1 as MNHEY and CDR2 as SVGAGI. V was clipped by 6 bases and J by 3 bases; unmatched bases: 8. The CDR3, as DNA: TGTGCCAGCAGGAGGGACAGGGACAAAGACTATGGCTACACCTTC. Amino acid sequence: CASRRDRDKDYGYTF.

This chain connects TRBV9 to TRBJ1-3; D unresolved. Trimming shortened V by 4 bases and J by 6 bases, and 14 bases separated the two germline ends. CDR1 SGDLS and CDR2 YYNGEE come from the germline V gene. This CDR3 spans 14 amino acids. The CDR3 here is CASSPSTNVNTIYF. CDR3 bases: TGTGCCAGCAGCCCAAGCACAAACGTAAACACCATATATTTT.

CDR3 bases: TGTGCCAGCCGGGACAGGGGCCAAGAGACCCAGTACTTC. It is translated as CASRDRGQETQYF. The chain links TRBV28 to TRBJ2-5; 10 bases are shared with TRBD1. The CDR3 loop spans 13 amino acids. Germline V gene sequence: CDR1 MDHEN, CDR2 SYDVKM. Unmatched junction bases numbered 1, after V lost 8 bases and J lost 1 base.

V and J are TRBV5-4 and TRBJ2-5; D remains ambiguous. The CDR3 spans 13 residues. Germline V lookup: CDR1 SGHNT, CDR2 YYREEE (reference sequence). V lost 2 bases and J lost 6, with 11 bases in between. CDR3: CASSFFGSQTQYF. The CDR3 DNA reads as TGTGCCAGCAGCTTCTTCGGGTCCCAGACCCAGTACTTC.

In this sample, this clone turned up once. The chain combines TRBV5-4 with TRBJ2-7, with 10 bases lining up with TRBD2. The CDR3 contains 15 residues. After removal of 5 bases from V and 2 bases from J, the junction contained 7 bases not matched to a gene. Germline CDR1 is SGHNT and CDR2 is YYREEE (reference sequence). The CDR3 spells CASSLSGRVTYEQYF. DNA for the CDR3: TGTGCCAGCAGTCTAAGCGGGAGGGTCACCTACGAGCAGTACTTC.

A note on this clone: The same CDR3 also results from other DNA sequences found in this sample. The chain uses TRBV20-1 and TRBJ1-1; D gene ambiguous. Trimming removed 3 bases at V and 5 bases at J, with 7 bases between. Per germline, CDR1 DFQATT and CDR2 SNEGSKA (reference sequence). This CDR3 is built from 11 residues. CDR3 nucleotides: TGCAGTGCTAGGTCTGATACTGAAGCTTTCTTT. It codes for CSARSDTEAFF.

This chain uses TRBV19 with TRBJ1-1; D is unclear. Trimming removed 5 bases at V and 3 bases at J, with 13 bases between. The CDR3 runs 14 residues. The germline CDR1 and CDR2 sequences are LNHDA and SQIVND (reference sequence). CDR3: CASSPRRLDTEAFF. The DNA of the CDR3 is TGTGCCAGTAGTCCCCGTCGGCTGGACACTGAAGCTTTCTTT.